This record looks at one T cell receptor beta chain sequence and its context. Its antigen is unidentified. This CDR3 spans 14 amino acids. The V gene's germline CDR1 is SGHNT and CDR2 YENEEA. V lost 2 bases to trimming and J lost 3 bases, with 8 bases between them. The PCR had 60 Vbeta and 13 Jbeta primers. Authors' data handling: It was a later analysis that counted tens of millions of unique TCR beta chains, of which roughly 11 million were shared. Generated by immunoSEQ multiplex PCR, the TCRdb table keeps only in-frame clones and is missing some. From that table come the V and J calls and clone size; the DNA was used to work out D and trimming. This table holds 45,000 or so clones, around 72% found once. The sample originates from a study of cytomegalovirus exposure and HLA in healthy donors. Points from the study as a whole: Investigators reported 150 to 200 TCR beta chains as tied to cytomegalovirus.

V is TRBV11-3 and J is TRBJ1-3; D gene ambiguous. The sample consisted of PBMCs. The TCR originated in a woman in her thirties in good health and CMV-seronegative. The CDR3 here is CASSLSGDGNTIYF. The DNA of the CDR3 is TGTGCCAGCAGCTTATCCGGAGATGGAAACACCATATATTTT.